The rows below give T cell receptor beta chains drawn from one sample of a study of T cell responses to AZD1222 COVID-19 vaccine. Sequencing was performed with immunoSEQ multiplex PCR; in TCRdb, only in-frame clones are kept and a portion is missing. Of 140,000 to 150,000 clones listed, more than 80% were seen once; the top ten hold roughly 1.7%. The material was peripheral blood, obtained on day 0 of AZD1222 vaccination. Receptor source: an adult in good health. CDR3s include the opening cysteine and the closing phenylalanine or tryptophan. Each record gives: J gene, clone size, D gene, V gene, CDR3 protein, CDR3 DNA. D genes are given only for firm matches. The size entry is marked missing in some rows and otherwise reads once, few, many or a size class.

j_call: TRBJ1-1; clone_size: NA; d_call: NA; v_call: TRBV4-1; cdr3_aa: CASSLGRESFF; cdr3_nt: TGCGCCAGCAGCCTCGGGAGGGAATCTTTCTTT
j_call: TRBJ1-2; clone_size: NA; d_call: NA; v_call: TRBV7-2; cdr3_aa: CASSSGTAINYGYTF; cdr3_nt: TGTGCCAGCAGCTCCGGGACGGCCATTAACTATGGCTACACCTTC
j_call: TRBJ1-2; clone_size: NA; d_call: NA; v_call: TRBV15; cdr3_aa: CATSRFSPSADRYYGYTF; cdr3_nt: TGTGCCACCAGCAGATTTTCACCCTCGGCCGACAGGTACTATGGCTACACCTTC
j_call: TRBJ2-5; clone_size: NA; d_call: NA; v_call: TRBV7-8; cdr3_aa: CASILGVRWETQYF; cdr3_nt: TGTGCCAGCATCCTCGGGGTGCGCTGGGAGACCCAGTACTTC
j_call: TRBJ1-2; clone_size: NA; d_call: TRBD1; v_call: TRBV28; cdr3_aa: CASSPGTGSNYGYTF; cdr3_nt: TGTGCCAGCAGTCCAGGGACAGGATCTAACTATGGCTACACCTTC
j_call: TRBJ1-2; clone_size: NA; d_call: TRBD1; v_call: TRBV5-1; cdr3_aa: CASSLGQGEEGYTF; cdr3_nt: TGCGCCAGCAGCTTGGGCCAGGGGGAGGAAGGCTACACCTTC
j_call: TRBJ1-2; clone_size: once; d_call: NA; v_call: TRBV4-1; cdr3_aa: CASSQVYLSNYGYTF; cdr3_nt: TGCGCCAGCAGCCAAGTATATCTCTCTAACTATGGCTACACCTTC
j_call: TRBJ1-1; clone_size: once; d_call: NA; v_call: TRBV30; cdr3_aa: CARPPGQNTEAFF; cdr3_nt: TGTGCCCGCCCCCCGGGACAGAACACTGAAGCTTTCTTT
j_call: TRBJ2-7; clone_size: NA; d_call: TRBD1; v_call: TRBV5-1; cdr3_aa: CASSLFGKTGSREQYF; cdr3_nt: TGCGCCAGCAGCTTGTTTGGTAAGACAGGGTCGCGCGAGCAGTACTTC
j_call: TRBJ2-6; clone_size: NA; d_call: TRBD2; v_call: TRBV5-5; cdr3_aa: CASTSLGGAGANVLTF; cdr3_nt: TGTGCCAGCACCTCTCTGGGGGGGGCTGGGGCCAACGTCCTGACTTTC
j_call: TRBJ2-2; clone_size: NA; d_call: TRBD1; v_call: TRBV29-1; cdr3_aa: CSVGTGGIGELFF; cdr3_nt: TGCAGCGTCGGGACAGGGGGTATCGGGGAGCTGTTTTTT
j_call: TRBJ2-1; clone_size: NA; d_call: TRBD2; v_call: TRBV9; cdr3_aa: CASSALAGPLNEQFF; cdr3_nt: TGTGCCAGCAGCGCTCTAGCGGGACCATTGAATGAGCAGTTCTTC
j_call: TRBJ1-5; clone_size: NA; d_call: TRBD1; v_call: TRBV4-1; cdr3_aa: CASSPGTGVNQPQHF; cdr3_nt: TGCGCCAGCAGTCCCGGGACAGGGGTTAATCAGCCCCAGCATTTT
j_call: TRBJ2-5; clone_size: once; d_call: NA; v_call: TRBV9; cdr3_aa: CASSGDIQETQYF; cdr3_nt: TGTGCCAGCAGCGGGGACATCCAAGAGACCCAGTACTTC
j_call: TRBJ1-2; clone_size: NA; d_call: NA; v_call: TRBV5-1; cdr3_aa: CASSLGSEPNYGYTF; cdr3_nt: TGCGCCAGCAGCTTGGGGTCAGAACCTAACTATGGCTACACCTTC
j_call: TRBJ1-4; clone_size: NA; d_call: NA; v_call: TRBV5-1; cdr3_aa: CASSNGDGFNEKLFF; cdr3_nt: TGCGCCAGCAGCAACGGGGACGGTTTTAATGAAAAACTGTTTTTT
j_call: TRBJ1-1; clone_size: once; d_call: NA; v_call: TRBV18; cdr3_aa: CASSPLLGAGDGTEAFF; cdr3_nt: TGTGCCAGCTCACCACTATTAGGAGCCGGGGACGGCACTGAAGCTTTCTTT
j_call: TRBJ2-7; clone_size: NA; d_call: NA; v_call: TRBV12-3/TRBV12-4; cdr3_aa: CASSLLGGYEQYF; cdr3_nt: TGTGCCAGCAGTTTATTGGGGGGATACGAGCAGTACTTC
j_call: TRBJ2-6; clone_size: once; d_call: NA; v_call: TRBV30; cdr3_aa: CAWSPLSGANVLTF; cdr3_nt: TGTGCCTGGAGTCCCCTCTCTGGGGCCAACGTCCTGACTTTC
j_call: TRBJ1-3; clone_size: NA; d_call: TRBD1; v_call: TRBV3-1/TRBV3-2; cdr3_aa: CASSQDLTGILNTIYF; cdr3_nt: TGTGCCAGCAGCCAAGATTTGACAGGGATATTAAACACCATATATTTT
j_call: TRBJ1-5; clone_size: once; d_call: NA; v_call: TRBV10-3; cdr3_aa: CAIRESGNQPQHF; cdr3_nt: TGTGCCATCAGGGAATCGGGCAATCAGCCCCAGCATTTT
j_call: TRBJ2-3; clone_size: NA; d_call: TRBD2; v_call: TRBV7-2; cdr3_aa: CASSRTSGEGERYF; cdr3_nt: TGTGCCAGCAGCCGGACTAGCGGGGAAGGTGAGCGGTATTTT
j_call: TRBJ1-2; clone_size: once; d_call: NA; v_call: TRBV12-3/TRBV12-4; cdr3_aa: CASSLKERGYTF; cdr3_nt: TGTGCCAGCAGTTTAAAGGAGAGGGGCTACACCTTC
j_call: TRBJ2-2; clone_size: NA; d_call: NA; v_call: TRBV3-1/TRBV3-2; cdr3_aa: CASSLSYGTRRGELFF; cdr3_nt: TGTGCCAGCAGCCTCTCCTACGGGACACGGCGCGGGGAGCTGTTTTTT
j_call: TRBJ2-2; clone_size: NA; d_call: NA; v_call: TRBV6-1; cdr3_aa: CASSEAGWNTNGELFF; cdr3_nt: TGTGCCAGCAGTGAAGCGGGGTGGAACACCAACGGGGAGCTGTTTTTT
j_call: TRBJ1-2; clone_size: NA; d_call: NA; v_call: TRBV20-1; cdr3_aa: CSSGVLNGYTF; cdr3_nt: TGCAGTTCAGGGGTACTGAATGGCTACACCTTC
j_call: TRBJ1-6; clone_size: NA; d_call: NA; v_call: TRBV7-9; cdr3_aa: CASSIGTPDNSPLHF; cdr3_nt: TGTGCCAGCAGCATCGGGACACCCGATAATTCACCCCTCCACTTT
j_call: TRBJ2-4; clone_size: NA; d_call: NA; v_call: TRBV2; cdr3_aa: CASSPLAGIQYF; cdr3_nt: TGTGCCAGCAGCCCTTTGGCGGGGATTCAGTACTTC
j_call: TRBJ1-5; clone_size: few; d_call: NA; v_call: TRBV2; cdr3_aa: CASSGQQGNQPQHF; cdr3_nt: TGTGCCAGCAGTGGACAGCAGGGCAATCAGCCCCAGCATTTT
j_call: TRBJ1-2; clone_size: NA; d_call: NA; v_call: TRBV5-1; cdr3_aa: CASSFAGANYGYTF; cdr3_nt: TGCGCCAGCAGCTTCGCAGGGGCTAACTATGGCTACACCTTC
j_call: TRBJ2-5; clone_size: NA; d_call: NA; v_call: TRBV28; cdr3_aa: CASSQPGRRKETQYF; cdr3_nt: TGTGCCAGCAGCCAACCCGGACGGAGAAAAGAGACCCAGTACTTC